This TCR beta chain was captured in a study of blood T cell repertoires in COVID-19. About the research overall: Researchers got acute and convalescent COVID-19 samples from the United States, Italy and Spain.

Enrolment of Seattle patients took place during active infection, and they were followed longitudinally. The CDR3 has 15 residues. Germline V gives CDR1 SGHRS, CDR2 YFSETQ. The junction had 6 bases not matched to a gene; V was cut back by 2 bases and J by 3 bases. The table came from immunoSEQ multiplex PCR; TCRdb's copy has only in-frame clones and leaves some out. The sample consists of 260,000 or so clones, 81% of them appearing once. The sequenced sample was peripheral blood. The V call is TRBV5-1, the J call TRBJ1-1; 8 positions match TRBD1. This TCR derives from an elderly woman with COVID-19, enrolled during active disease. The CDR3 nucleotides are TGCGCCAGCAGCTTCTGGACAGGGCTTGACACTGAAGCTTTCTTT. Translated: CASSFWTGLDTEAFF. Variable domain in full (rest from reference TRBV5-1 and TRBJ1-1): KAGVTQTPRYLIKTRGQQVTLSCSPISGHRSVSWYQQTPGQGLQFLFEYFSETQRNKGNFPGRFSGRQFSNSRSEMNVSTLELGDSALYLCASSFWTGLDTEAFFGQGTRLTVV.